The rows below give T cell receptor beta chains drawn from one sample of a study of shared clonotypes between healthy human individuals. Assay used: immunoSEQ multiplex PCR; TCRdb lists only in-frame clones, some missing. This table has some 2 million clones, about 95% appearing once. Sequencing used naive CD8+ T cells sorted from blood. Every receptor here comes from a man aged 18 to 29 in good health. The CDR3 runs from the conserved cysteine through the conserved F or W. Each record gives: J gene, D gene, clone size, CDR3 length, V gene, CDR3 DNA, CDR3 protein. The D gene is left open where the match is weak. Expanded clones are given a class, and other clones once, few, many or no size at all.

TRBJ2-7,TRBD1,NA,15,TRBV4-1,TGCGCCAGCAGCCGCACGACAGGGGGGGCCTACGAGCAGTACTTC,CASSRTTGGAYEQYF
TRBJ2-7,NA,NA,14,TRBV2,TGTGCCAGCAGTGGTCGGGTCAGGGCCTACGAGCAGTACTTC,CASSGRVRAYEQYF
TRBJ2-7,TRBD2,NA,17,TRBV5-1,TGCGCCAGCAGCTCAACCCGGGGGGGTAGCGCGTCCTACGAGCAGTACTTC,CASSSTRGGSASYEQYF
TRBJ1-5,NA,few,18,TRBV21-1,TGTGCCAGCAGCCTTAAGTCGTTCGTTGGGGGGGCTGATCAGCCCCAGCATTTT,CASSLKSFVGGADQPQHF
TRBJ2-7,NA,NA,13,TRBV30,TGTGCCTGGAGTGTGGGGGGAGGCTACGAGCAGTACTTC,CAWSVGGGYEQYF
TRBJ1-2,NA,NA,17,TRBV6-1,TGTGCCAGCAGTGAATATAGGATCATGGGGACTAACTATGGCTACACCTTC,CASSEYRIMGTNYGYTF
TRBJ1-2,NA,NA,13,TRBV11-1,TGTGCCAGCAGCTTATTGGAAGGGAATGGCTACACCTTC,CASSLLEGNGYTF
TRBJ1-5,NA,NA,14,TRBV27,TGTGCCAGCAGCCTTTCGGGGATAAATCAGCCCCAGCATTTT,CASSLSGINQPQHF
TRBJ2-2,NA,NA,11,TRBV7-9,TGTGCCAGCAGCAAGACCGGGGAGCTGTTTTTT,CASSKTGELFF
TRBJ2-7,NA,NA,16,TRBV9,TGTGCCAGCAGCGTAGATGAGGGAACAGGTTCCTACGAGCAGTACTTC,CASSVDEGTGSYEQYF
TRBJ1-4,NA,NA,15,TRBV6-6,TGTGCCAGCAGTTACTCGCTTGCAACTAATGAAAAACTGTTTTTT,CASSYSLATNEKLFF
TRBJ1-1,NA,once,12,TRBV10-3,TGTGCCACCGACCCTGTGAACACTGAAGCTTTCTTT,CATDPVNTEAFF
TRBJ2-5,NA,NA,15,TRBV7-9,TGTGCCAGCAGCTTAGCGTGGGGGTACCAAGAGACCCAGTACTTC,CASSLAWGYQETQYF
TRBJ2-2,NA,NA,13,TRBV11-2,TGTGCCAGCAGCTTAGATCAGGGCGGGGAGCTGTTTTTT,CASSLDQGGELFF
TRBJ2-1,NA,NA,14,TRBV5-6,TGTGCCAGCAGCTTGGAACAGGGAAGCGATGAGCAGTTCTTC,CASSLEQGSDEQFF
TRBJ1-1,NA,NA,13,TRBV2,TGTGCCAGCAGTGAAAGGGTTGACACTGAAGCTTTCTTT,CASSERVDTEAFF
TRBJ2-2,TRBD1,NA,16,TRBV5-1,TGCGCCAGCAGCTTTTCGCAGGGGGTTCACACCGGGGAGCTGTTTTTT,CASSFSQGVHTGELFF